The TCR beta chain under discussion was sequenced for a study of blood T cell repertoires in COVID-19. For the study at large: Acute-phase and convalescent COVID-19 samples originated in the United States, Italy and Spain. Nucleic acid was either cDNA or gDNA, and it came from T cells, B-cell-depleted T cells, or PBMCs.

CDR1 is MNHEY and CDR2 is SVGAGI in the germline V gene. V was trimmed by 6 bases and J by 0 bases, leaving 8 bases between them. The CDR3 totals 13 residues. Seattle enrolled patients during active infection and tracked them longitudinally. In the authors' workflow: Nucleated cell number was recorded as an estimate derived from reference gene primer amplification. Clones were read by immunoSEQ multiplex PCR, and TCRdb kept only the in-frame ones, dropping some. V and J calls and clone size come straight from that table; D and trimming were deduced from the DNA. Seen here are approximately 75,000 clones, around nine tenths observed once, and the top ten hold about 5.7%.

The chain couples TRBV6-5 to TRBJ1-1; D is ambiguous. Input material: peripheral blood. The sequence derives from an elderly man with COVID-19, enrolled during active disease. CDR3 loop: CASRAVVNTEAFF. The DNA for the CDR3 is TGTGCCAGCAGAGCGGTCGTGAACACTGAAGCTTTCTTT.